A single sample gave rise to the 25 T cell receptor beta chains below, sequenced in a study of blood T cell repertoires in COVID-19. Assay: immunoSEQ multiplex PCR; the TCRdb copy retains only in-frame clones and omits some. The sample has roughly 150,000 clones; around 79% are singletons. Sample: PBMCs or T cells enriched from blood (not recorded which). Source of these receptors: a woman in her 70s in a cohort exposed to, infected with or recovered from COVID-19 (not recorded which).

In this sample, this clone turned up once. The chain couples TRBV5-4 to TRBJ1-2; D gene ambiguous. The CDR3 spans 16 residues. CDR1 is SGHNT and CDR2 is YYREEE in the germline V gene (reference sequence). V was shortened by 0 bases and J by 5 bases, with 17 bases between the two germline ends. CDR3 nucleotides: TGTGCCAGCAGCTTGGAAGGAGGTCGGGGTCAATATGGCTACACCTTC. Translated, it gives CASSLEGGRGQYGYTF.

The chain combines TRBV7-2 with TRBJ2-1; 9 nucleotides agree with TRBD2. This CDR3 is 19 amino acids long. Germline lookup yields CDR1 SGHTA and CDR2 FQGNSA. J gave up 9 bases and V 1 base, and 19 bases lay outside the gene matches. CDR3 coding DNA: TGTGCCAGCAGCTTAGTGGTCTTGTCGGTAGCGGGAGTCTCTAGTGAGCAGTTCTTC. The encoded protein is CASSLVVLSVAGVSSEQFF.

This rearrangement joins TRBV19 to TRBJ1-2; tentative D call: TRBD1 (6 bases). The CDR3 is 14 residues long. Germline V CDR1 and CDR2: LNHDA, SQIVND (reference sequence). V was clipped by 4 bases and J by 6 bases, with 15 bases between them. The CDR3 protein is CASSTSGTPHGYTF. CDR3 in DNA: TGTGCCAGTAGTACTTCGGGGACACCCCATGGCTACACCTTC.

The CDR3 protein is CASSPIFYGANVLTF. CDR3 DNA sequence: TGTGCCAGCAGTCCTATCTTTTATGGGGCCAACGTCCTGACTTTC. The chain couples TRBV28 to TRBJ2-6, with no clear D. Germline V gene lookup returns CDR1 MDHEN and CDR2 SYDVKM. This CDR3 has 15 residues. V lost 5 bases and J 3 bases, leaving 11 bases between the germline ends.

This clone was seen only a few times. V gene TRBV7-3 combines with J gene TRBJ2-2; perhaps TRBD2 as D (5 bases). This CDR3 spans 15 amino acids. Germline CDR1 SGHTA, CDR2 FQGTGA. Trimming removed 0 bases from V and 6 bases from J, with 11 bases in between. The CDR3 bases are TGTGCCAGCAGCTTAACGGGAGTTCGGGCCGGGGAGCTGTTTTTT. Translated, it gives CASSLTGVRAGELFF.

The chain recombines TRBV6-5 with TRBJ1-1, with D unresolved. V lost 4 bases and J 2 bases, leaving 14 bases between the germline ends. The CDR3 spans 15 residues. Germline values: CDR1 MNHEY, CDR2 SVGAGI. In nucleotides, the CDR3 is TGTGCCAGCAGTTCCCCCCAGAGAGGAAACACTGAAGCTTTCTTT. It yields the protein CASSSPQRGNTEAFF.

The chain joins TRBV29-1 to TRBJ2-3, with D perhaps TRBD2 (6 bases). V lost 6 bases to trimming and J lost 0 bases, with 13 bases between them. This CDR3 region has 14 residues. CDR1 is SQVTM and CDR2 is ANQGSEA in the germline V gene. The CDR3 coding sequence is TGCAGCGTGGGAGGCGGGACTAGCACAGATACGCAGTATTTT. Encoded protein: CSVGGGTSTDTQYF.

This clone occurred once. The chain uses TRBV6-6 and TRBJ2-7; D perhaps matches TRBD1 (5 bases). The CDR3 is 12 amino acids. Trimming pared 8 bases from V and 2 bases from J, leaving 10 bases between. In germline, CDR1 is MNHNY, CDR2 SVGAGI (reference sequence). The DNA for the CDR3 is TGTGCCAGCTATCAGGGTCCCTACGAGCAGTACTTC. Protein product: CASYQGPYEQYF.

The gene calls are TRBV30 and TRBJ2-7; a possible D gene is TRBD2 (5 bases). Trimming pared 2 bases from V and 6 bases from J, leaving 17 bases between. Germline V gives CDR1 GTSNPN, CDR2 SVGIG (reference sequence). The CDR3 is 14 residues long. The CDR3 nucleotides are TGTGCCTGGAGTCCCCGCTTATCGGGGTCCGAGCAGTACTTC. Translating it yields CAWSPRLSGSEQYF.

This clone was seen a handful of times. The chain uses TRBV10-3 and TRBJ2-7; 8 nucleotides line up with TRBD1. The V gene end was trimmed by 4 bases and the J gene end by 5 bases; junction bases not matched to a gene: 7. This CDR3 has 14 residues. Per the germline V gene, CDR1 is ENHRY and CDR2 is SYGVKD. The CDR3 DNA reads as TGTGCCATCAGTGGTACAGGGGGTGGCAACGAGCAGTACTTC. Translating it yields CAISGTGGGNEQYF.

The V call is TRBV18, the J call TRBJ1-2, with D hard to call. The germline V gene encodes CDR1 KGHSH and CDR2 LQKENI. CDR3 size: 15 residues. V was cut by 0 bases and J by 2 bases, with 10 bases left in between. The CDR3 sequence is CASSPPAGSNYGYTF. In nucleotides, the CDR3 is TGTGCCAGCTCACCACCAGCCGGTTCCAACTATGGCTACACCTTC.

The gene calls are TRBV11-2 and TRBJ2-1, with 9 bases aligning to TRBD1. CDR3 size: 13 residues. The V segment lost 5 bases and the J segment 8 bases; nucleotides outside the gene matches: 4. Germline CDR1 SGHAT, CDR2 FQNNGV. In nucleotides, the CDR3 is TGTGCCAGCAGCCGACAGGGGGGGTATGAGCAGTTCTTC. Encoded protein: CASSRQGGYEQFF.

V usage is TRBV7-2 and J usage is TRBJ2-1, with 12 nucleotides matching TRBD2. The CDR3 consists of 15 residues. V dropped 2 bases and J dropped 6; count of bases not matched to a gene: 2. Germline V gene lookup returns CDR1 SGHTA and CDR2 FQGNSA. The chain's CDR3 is CASSLLTSGSNEQFF. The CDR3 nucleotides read TGTGCCAGCAGCTTACTGACTAGCGGGAGCAATGAGCAGTTCTTC.

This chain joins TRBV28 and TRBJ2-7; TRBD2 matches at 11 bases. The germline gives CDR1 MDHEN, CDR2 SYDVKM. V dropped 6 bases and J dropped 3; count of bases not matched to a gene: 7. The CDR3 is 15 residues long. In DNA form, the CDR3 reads TGTGCCAGCAGGGGCGGGACTAGCGGTCACTACGAGCAGTACTTC. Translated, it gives CASRGGTSGHYEQYF.

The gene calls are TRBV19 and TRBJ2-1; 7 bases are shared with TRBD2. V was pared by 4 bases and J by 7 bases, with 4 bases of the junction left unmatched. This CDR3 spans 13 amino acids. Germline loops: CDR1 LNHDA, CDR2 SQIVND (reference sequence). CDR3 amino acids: CASSRGRVNEQFF. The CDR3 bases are TGTGCCAGTAGTAGGGGGAGGGTAAATGAGCAGTTCTTC.

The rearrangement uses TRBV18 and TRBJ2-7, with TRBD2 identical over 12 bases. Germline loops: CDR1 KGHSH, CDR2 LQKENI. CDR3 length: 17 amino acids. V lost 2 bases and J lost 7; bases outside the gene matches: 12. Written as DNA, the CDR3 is TGTGCCAGCTCACCATCTGGACTAGCGGGGTACGTCTTGGAGCAGTACTTC. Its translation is CASSPSGLAGYVLEQYF.

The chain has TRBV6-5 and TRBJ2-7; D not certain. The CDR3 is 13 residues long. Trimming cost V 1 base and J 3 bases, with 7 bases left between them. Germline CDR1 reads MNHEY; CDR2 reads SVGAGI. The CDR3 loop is CASSYFPGYEQYF. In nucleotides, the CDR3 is TGTGCCAGCAGTTACTTTCCGGGCTACGAGCAGTACTTC.

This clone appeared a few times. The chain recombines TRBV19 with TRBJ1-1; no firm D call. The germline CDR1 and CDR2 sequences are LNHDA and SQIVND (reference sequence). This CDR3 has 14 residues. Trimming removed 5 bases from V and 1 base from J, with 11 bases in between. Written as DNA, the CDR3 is TGTGCCAGTAGTCCGGGTTGGAAGAACACTGAAGCTTTCTTT. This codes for CASSPGWKNTEAFF.

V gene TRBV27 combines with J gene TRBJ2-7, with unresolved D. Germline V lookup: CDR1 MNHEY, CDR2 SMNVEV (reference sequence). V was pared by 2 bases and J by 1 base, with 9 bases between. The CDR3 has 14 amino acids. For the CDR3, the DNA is TGTGCCAGCAGTTTAACTTTTAAGTCCTACGAGCAGTACTTC. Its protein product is CASSLTFKSYEQYF.

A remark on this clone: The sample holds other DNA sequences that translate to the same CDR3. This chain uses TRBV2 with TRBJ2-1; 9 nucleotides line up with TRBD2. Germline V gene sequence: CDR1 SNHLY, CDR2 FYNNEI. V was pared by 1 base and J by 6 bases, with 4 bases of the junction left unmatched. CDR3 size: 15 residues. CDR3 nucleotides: TGTGCCAGCAGTGAAGAGGGCGGGGGGGGCAATGAGCAGTTCTTC. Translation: CASSEEGGGGNEQFF.

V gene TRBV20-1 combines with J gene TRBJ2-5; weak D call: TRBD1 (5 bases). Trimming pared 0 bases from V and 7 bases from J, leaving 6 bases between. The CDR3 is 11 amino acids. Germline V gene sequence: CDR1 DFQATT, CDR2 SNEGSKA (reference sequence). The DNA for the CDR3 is TGCAGTGCTAGAGATAGGGGGACCCAGTACTTC. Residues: CSARDRGTQYF.

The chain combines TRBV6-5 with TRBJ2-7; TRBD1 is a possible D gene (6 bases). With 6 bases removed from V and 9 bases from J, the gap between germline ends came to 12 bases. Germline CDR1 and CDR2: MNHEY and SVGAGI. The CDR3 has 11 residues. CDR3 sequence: CASRFDRWQYF. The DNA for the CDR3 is TGTGCCAGCAGATTCGACAGGTGGCAGTACTTC.

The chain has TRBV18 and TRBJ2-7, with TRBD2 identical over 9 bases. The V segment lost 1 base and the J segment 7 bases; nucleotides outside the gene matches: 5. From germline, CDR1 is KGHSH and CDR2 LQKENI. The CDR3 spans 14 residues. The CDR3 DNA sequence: TGTGCCAGCTCACCACTAGCGGGAGAAGGGGAGCAGTACTTC. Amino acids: CASSPLAGEGEQYF.

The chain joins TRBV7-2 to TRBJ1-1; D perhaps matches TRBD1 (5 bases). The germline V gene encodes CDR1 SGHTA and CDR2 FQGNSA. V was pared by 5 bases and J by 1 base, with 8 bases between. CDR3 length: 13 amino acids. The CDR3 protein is CASSTTENTEAFF. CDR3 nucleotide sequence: TGTGCCAGCAGCACGACAGAGAACACTGAAGCTTTCTTT.

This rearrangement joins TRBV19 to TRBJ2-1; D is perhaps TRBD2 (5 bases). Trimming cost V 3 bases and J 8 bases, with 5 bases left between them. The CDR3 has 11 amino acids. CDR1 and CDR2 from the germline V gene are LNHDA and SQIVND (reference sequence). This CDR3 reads CASSMDYEQFF. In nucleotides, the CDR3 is TGTGCCAGTAGTATGGACTATGAGCAGTTCTTC.